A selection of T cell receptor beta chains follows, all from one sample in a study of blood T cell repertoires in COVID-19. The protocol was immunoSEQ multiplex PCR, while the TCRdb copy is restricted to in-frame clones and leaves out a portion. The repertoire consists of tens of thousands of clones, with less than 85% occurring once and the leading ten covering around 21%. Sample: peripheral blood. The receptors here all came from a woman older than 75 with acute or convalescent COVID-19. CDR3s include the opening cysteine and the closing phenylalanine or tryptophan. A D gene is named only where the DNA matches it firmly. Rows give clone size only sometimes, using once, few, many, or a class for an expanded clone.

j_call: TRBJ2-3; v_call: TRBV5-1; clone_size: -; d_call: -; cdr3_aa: CASSPPGDSGDTQYF; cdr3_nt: TGCGCCAGCAGCCCCCCGGGGGACTCAGGGGATACGCAGTATTTT
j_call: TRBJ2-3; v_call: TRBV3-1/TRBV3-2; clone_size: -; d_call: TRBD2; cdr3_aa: CASSPSGRAHGNTQYF; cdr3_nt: TGTGCCAGCAGCCCCAGCGGGAGGGCCCACGGCAATACGCAGTATTTT
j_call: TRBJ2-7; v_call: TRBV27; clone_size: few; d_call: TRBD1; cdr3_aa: CASSLGGQSSSYEQYF; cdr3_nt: TGTGCCAGCAGTTTAGGGGGACAGTCTAGCTCCTACGAGCAGTACTTC
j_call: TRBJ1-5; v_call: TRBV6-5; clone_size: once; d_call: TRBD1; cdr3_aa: CASSSGGGQPQHF; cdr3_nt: TGTGCCAGCAGTTCAGGGGGCGGTCAGCCCCAGCATTTT
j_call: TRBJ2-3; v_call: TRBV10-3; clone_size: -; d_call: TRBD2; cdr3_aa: CATGFPLAGGPDTQYF; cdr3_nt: TGTGCCACCGGTTTCCCACTAGCGGGGGGCCCAGATACGCAGTATTTT
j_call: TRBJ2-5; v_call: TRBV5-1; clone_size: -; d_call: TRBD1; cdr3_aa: CASRMRQGKETQYF; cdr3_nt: TGCGCCAGCAGAATGAGACAGGGCAAAGAGACCCAGTACTTC
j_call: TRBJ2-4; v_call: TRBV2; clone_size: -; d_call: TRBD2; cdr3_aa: CASSGLAGGPEYF; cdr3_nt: TGTGCCAGCAGCGGACTAGCGGGGGGGCCCGAGTACTTC
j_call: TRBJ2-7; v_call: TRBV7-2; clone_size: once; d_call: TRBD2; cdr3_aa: CASSSKLAGGHEQYF; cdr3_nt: TGTGCCAGCAGCTCCAAACTAGCGGGGGGCCACGAGCAGTACTTC
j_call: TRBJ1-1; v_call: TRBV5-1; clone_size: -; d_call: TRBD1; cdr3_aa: CASSIKGADTEAFF; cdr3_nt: TGCGCCAGCAGTATCAAGGGGGCTGACACTGAAGCTTTCTTT
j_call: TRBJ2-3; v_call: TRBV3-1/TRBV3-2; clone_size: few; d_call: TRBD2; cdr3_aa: CASSPGLMRTDTQYF; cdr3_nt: TGTGCCAGCAGCCCGGGACTAATGCGCACAGATACGCAGTATTTT
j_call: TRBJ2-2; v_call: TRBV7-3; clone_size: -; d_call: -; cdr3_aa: CASSFGGRGRSGELFF; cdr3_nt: TGTGCCAGCAGCTTCGGAGGGAGGGGGAGGTCCGGGGAGCTGTTTTTT
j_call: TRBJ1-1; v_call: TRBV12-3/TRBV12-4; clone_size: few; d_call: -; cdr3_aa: CASSFRQNTEAFF; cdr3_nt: TGTGCCAGCAGTTTCCGACAGAACACTGAAGCTTTCTTT
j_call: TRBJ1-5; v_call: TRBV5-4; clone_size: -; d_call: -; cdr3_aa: CASSLGGGRYSNQPQHF; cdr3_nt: TGTGCCAGCAGCTTGGGGGGGGGCCGGTATAGCAATCAGCCCCAGCATTTT
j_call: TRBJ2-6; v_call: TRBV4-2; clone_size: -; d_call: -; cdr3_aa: CASSQEQVSGANVLTF; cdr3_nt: TGTGCCAGCAGCCAAGAACAGGTATCTGGGGCCAACGTCCTGACTTTC
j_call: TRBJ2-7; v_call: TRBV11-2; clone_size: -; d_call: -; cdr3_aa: CASSLTTYEQYF; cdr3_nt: TGTGCCAGCAGCTTGACTACATACGAGCAGTACTTC
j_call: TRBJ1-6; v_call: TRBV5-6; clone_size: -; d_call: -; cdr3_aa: CASSLGHSQSPLHF; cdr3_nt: TGTGCCAGCAGCTTGGGGCACAGCCAGTCACCCCTCCACTTT
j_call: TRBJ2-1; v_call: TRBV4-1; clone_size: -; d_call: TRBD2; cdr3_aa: CASRPGGYNEQFF; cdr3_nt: TGCGCCAGCCGCCCGGGGGGATACAATGAGCAGTTCTTC
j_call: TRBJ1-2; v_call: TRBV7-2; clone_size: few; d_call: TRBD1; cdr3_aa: CASSSYPTGKDGYTF; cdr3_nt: TGTGCCAGCAGCTCCTATCCGACAGGGAAGGATGGCTACACCTTC
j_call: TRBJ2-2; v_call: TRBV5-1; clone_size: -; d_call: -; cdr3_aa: CASSLVSTGELFF; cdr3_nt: TGCGCCAGCAGCTTGGTCTCGACTGGGGAGCTGTTTTTT
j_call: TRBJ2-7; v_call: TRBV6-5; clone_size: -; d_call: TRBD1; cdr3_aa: CASQKAGQGAAEQYF; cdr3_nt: TGTGCCAGCCAAAAGGCGGGTCAGGGGGCAGCCGAGCAGTACTTC
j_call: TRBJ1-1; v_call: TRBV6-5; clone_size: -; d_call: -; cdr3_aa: CASSYHLGGTEAFF; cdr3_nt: TGTGCCAGCAGTTACCACCTCGGGGGCACTGAAGCTTTCTTT
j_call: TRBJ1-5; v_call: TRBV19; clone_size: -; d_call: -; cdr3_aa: CASSILDRPNQPQHF; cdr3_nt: TGTGCCAGTAGTATTTTAGACAGACCGAATCAGCCCCAGCATTTT
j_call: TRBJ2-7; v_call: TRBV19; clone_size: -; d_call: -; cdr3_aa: CASSKLSGTYEQYF; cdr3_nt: TGTGCCAGTAGTAAACTATCAGGGACCTACGAGCAGTACTTC
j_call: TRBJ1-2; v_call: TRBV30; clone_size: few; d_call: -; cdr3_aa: CAWSPGDYGYTF; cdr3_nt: TGTGCCTGGTCCCCCGGGGACTATGGCTACACCTTC
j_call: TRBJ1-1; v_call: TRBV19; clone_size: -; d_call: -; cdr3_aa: CASIQYTEAFF; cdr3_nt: TGTGCCAGTATACAGTATACTGAAGCTTTCTTT
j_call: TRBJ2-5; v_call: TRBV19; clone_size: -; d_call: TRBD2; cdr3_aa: CASSRGNGLAETQYF; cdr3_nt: TGTGCCAGTAGTAGGGGGAATGGACTAGCGGAGACCCAGTACTTC
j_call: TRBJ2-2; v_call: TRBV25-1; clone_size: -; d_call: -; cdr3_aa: CASSEHRVSTGELFF; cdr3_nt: TGTGCCAGCAGTGAACACAGGGTCAGCACCGGGGAGCTGTTTTTT
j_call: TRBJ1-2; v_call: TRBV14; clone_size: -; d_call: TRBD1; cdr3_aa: CASRLKGRGPFGYTF; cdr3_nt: TGTGCCAGCAGACTAAAGGGCAGGGGGCCTTTTGGCTACACCTTC
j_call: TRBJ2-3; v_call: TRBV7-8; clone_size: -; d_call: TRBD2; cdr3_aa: CASSYREGRTDTQYF; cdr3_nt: TGTGCCAGCAGCTACCGGGAGGGACGCACAGATACGCAGTATTTT
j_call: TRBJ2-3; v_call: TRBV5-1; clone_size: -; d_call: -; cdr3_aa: CASRKGPTDTQYF; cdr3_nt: TGCGCCAGCAGAAAGGGGCCGACAGATACGCAGTATTTT
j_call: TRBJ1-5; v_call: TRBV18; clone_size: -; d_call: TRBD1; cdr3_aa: CASSPTGGDNQPQHF; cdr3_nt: TGTGCCAGCTCACCTACAGGGGGGGACAATCAGCCCCAGCATTTT
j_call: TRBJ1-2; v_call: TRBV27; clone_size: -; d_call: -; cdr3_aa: CASSLGRTDKYGYTF; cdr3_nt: TGTGCCAGCAGTTTAGGCCGTACAGATAAATATGGCTACACCTTC
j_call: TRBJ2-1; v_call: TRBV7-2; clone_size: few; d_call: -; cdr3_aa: CASRARGSSYNEQFF; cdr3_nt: TGTGCCAGCAGGGCCCGGGGAAGCTCCTACAATGAGCAGTTCTTC
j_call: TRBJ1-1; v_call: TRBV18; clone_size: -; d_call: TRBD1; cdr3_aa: CASSPRGDRSNTEAFF; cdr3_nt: TGTGCCAGCTCACCTAGGGGGGACAGGTCGAACACTGAAGCTTTCTTT
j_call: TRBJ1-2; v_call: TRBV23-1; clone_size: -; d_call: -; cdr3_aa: CAGDNYGYTF; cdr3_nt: TGCGCCGGAGATAACTATGGCTACACCTTC
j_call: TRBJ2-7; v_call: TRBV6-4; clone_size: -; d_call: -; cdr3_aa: CASSDYKSYEQYF; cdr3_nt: TGTGCCAGCAGTGATTACAAATCCTACGAGCAGTACTTC
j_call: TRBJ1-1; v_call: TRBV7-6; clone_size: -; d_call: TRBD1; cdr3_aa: CASSDRGEAFF; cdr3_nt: TGTGCCAGCAGCGACAGGGGGGAAGCTTTCTTT
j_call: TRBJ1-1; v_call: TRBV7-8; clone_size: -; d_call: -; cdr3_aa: CASSFLQMNTEAFF; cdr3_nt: TGTGCCAGCAGCTTTTTACAGATGAACACTGAAGCTTTCTTT